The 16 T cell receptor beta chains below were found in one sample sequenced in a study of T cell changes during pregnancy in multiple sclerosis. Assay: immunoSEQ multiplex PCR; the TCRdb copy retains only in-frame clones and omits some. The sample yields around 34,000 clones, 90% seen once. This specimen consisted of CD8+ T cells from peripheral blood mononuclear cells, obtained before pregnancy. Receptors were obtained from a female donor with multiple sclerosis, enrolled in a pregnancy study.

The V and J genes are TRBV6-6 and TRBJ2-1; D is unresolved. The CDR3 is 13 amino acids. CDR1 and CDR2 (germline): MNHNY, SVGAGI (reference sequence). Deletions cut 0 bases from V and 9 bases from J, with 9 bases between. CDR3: CASSYSNGAEQFF. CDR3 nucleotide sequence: TGTGCCAGCAGTTACTCAAACGGTGCTGAGCAGTTCTTC.

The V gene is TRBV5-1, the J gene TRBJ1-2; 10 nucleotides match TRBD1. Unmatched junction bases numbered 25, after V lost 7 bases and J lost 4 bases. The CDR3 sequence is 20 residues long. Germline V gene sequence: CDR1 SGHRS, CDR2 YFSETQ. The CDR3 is CASRPNLSGTGDAQSYGYTF. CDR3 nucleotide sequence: TGCGCCAGCCGACCCAACCTATCCGGGACAGGGGATGCCCAGAGCTATGGCTACACCTTC. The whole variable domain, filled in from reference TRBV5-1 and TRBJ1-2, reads KAGVTQTPRYLIKTRGQQVTLSCSPISGHRSVSWYQQTPGQGLQFLFEYFSETQRNKGNFPGRFSGRQFSNSRSEMNVSTLELGDSALYLCASRPNLSGTGDAQSYGYTFGSGTRLTVV.

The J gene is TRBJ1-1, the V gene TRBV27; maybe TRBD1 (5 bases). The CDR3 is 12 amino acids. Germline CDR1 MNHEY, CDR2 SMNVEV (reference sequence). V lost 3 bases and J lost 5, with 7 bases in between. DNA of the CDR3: TGTGCCAGCAGTTTCCAGGGAACTGAAGCTTTCTTT. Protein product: CASSFQGTEAFF.

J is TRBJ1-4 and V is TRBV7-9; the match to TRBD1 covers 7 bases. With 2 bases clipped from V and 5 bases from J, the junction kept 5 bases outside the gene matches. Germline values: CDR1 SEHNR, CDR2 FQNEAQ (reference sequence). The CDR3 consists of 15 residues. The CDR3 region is CASSLNAGGNEKLFF. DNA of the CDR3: TGTGCCAGCAGCTTAAACGCAGGGGGGAATGAAAAACTGTTTTTT.

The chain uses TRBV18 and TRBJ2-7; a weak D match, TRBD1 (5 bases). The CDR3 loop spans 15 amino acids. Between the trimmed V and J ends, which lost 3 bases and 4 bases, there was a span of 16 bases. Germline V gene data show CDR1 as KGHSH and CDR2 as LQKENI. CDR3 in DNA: TGTGCCAGCTCACCCCCCCGACCAGGGATTTACGAGCAGTACTTC. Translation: CASSPPRPGIYEQYF. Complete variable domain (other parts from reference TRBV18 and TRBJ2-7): NAGVMQNPRHLVRRRGQEARLRCSPMKGHSHVYWYRQLPEEGLKFMVYLQKENIIDESGMPKERFSAEFPKEGPSILRIQQVVRGDSAAYFCASSPPRPGIYEQYFGPGTRLTVT.

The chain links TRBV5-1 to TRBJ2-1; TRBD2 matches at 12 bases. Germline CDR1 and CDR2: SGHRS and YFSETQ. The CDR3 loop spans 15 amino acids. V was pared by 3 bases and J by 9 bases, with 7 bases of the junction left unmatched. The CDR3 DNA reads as TGCGCCAGCAGCTCCGGACTAGCGGGGATCGGTGAGCAGTTCTTC. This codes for CASSSGLAGIGEQFF. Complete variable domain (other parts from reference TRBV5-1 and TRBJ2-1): KAGVTQTPRYLIKTRGQQVTLSCSPISGHRSVSWYQQTPGQGLQFLFEYFSETQRNKGNFPGRFSGRQFSNSRSEMNVSTLELGDSALYLCASSSGLAGIGEQFFGPGTRLTVL.

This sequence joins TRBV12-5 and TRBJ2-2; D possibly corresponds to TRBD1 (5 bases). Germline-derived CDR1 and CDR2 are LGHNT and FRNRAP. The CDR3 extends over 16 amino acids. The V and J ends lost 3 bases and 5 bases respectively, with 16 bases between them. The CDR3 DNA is TGTGCTAGTGGTTTTATACTAAGGGGTAGTACCGGGGAGCTGTTTTTT. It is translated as CASGFILRGSTGELFF.

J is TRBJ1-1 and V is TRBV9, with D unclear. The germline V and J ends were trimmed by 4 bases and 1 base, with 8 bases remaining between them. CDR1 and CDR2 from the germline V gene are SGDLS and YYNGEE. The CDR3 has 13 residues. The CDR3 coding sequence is TGTGCCAGCAGCATCCCGGGGAACACTGAAGCTTTCTTT. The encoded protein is CASSIPGNTEAFF.

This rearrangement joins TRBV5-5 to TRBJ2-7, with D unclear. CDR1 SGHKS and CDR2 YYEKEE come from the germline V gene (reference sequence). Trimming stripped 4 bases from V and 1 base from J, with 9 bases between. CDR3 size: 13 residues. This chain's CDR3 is CASSPTRSYEQYF. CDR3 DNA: TGTGCCAGCAGCCCTACGCGATCCTACGAGCAGTACTTC.

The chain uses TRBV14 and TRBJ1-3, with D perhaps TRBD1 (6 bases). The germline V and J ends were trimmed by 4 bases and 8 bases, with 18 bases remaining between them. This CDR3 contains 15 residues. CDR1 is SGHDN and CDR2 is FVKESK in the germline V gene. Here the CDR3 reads CASSRQVRDRDTIYF. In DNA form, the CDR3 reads TGTGCCAGCAGCCGACAGGTTAGGGATAGGGACACCATATATTTT.

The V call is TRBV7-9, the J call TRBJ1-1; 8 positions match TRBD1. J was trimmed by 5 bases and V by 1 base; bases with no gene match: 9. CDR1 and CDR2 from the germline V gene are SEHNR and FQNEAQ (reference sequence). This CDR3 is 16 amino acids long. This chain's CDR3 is CASSLGQGARWTEAFF. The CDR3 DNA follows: TGTGCCAGCAGCTTAGGGCAGGGGGCTAGGTGGACTGAAGCTTTCTTT.

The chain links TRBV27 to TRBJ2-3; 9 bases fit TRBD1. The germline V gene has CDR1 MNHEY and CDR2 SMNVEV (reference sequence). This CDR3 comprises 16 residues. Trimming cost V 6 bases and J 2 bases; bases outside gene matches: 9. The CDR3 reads CASRDWDRANTDTQYF. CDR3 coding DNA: TGTGCCAGCAGGGATTGGGACAGGGCCAACACAGATACGCAGTATTTT.

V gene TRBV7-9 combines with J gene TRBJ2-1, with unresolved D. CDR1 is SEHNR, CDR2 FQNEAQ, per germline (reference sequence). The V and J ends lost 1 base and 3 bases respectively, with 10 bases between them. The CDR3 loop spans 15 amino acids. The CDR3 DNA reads TGTGCCAGCAGCTTAGATGCTAGTTTCTACAATGAGCAGTTCTTC. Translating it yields CASSLDASFYNEQFF.

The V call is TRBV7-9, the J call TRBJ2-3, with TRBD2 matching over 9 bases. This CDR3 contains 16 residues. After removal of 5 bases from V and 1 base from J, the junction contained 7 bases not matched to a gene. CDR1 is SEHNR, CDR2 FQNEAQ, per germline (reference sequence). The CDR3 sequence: CASSPVAGGGTDTQYF. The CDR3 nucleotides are TGTGCCAGCAGCCCTGTCGCGGGAGGGGGCACAGATACGCAGTATTTT.

The CDR3 nucleotides read TGTGCCAGCAGTGCGAGCGGGAGAACCAAAAACATTCAGTACTTC. This encodes CASSASGRTKNIQYF. This chain joins TRBV27 and TRBJ2-4, with 8 bases lining up with TRBD2. CDR3 length: 15 amino acids. V trimming: 5 bases; J trimming: 2 bases; junction bases outside the gene matches: 5. The germline gives CDR1 MNHEY, CDR2 SMNVEV (reference sequence).

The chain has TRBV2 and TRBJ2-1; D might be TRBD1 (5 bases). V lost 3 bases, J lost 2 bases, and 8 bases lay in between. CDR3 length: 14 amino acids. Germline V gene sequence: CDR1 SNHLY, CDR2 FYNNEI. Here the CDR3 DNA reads TGTGCCAGCAGTGACAGGGCCACCTACAATGAGCAGTTCTTC. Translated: CASSDRATYNEQFF.